The 18 T cell receptor beta chains below all came from one sample that was sequenced in a study of T cells in Graves' hyperthyroidism and ophthalmopathy. Researchers amplified the TCR beta CDR3 regions from RNA transcripts. HTBI primers were used for first-round RT-PCR of the TCR CDR3. TCRdb reprocessed the multiplex PCR reads via MiXCR and lists one record per CDR3 protein. The profile shows 450,000 to 700,000 distinct CDR3 sequences, 35% to 55% of them singletons. Sequences were obtained from peripheral blood or thyroid tissue (not recorded which). The receptors here all came from a woman aged 18-29 years with Graves' hyperthyroidism.

Points on this clonotype: This may arise from a read error, as a much more abundant clone is one base away. CDR3 amino acids: CASSSRDLSTGELFF. CDR3 nucleotide sequence: TGTGCCAGTAGTAGCCGGGACCTCAGCACCGGGGAGCTGTTTTTT. The V and J genes are TRBV19 and TRBJ2-2; either TRBD1 or TRBD2 may fit D (5 bases each). Trimming shortened V by 4 bases and J by 4 bases, and 13 bases separated the two germline ends. Germline values: CDR1 LNHDA, CDR2 SQIVND (reference sequence). The CDR3 loop spans 15 amino acids.

The chain recombines TRBV6-4 with TRBJ2-7; no clear D gene. Looked up from germline, CDR1 is MRHNA and CDR2 is SNTAGT. V gave up 1 base and J gave up 1 base, with 5 bases separating them. This CDR3 spans 13 amino acids. The CDR3 DNA follows: TGTGCCAGCAGTGACTACGGGTCCTACGAGCAGTACTTC. Amino acids: CASSDYGSYEQYF.

This clonotype was picked up a small number of times. J is TRBJ2-7 and V is TRBV5-1, with a weak D call TRBD2 (7 bases). The V end lost 4 bases, the J end lost 8 bases, and 22 bases lay between the germline ends. The CDR3 has 15 amino acids. Germline CDR1 reads SGHRS; CDR2 reads YFSETQ. The DNA for the CDR3 is TGCGCCAGCAGCCTACCCCTGGGGGGGGGCCGGAAGCAGTACTTC. Residues: CASSLPLGGGRKQYF.

This clonotype showed up just once. The gene calls are TRBV2 and TRBJ1-5, with D perhaps matching TRBD1 (6 bases). This CDR3 contains 14 residues. Germline CDR1 SNHLY, CDR2 FYNNEI. Trimming cost V 6 bases and J 9 bases, with 18 bases left between them. CDR3 sequence: CASRPQGEGLPQHF. Written as DNA, the CDR3 is TGTGCCAGCAGACCACAGGGAGAGGGCCTGCCCCAGCATTTT.

This clonotype was observed at least ten times. The CDR3 nucleotides are TGTGCCAGCAGCCCTCGACAGGATAATTCACCCCTCCACTTT. Translated, it gives CASSPRQDNSPLHF. The rearrangement uses TRBV7-9 and TRBJ1-6, with D perhaps matching TRBD1 (6 bases). The V gene's germline CDR1 is SEHNR and CDR2 FQNEAQ (reference sequence). Between the trimmed V and J ends, which lost 5 bases and 5 bases, there was a span of 10 bases. The CDR3 extends over 14 amino acids.

This clonotype has a count of ten or more. The gene calls are TRBV5-8 and TRBJ1-2; D remains ambiguous. The germline gives CDR1 SGHTS, CDR2 YDEGEE. This CDR3 region has 14 residues. Trimming took off 0 bases at V and 5 bases at J, with 11 bases between the two ends. CDR3 loop: CASSLAGQLYGYTF. The CDR3 region has the DNA TGTGCCAGCAGCTTGGCCGGCCAGTTATATGGCTACACCTTC.

V and J are TRBV5-1 and TRBJ2-3, with no clear D. Trimming shortened V by 0 bases and J by 3 bases, and 8 bases separated the two germline ends. CDR3 size: 14 residues. Germline V gene lookup returns CDR1 SGHRS and CDR2 YFSETQ. This CDR3 is CASSLAEPTDTQYF. CDR3 DNA sequence: TGCGCCAGCAGCTTGGCCGAACCAACAGATACGCAGTATTTT.

This clonotype was seen repeatedly, ten times or more. The chain is built from TRBV7-9 and TRBJ2-5; 8 bases align to TRBD1. The V gene's germline CDR1 is SEHNR and CDR2 FQNEAQ (reference sequence). The CDR3 is 14 residues long. Unmatched junction bases numbered 9, after V lost 5 bases and J lost 7 bases. The CDR3 loop reads CASSPRQGPLTQYF. The DNA of the CDR3 is TGTGCCAGCAGCCCAAGACAGGGGCCCTTGACCCAGTACTTC.

V and J are TRBV12-5 and TRBJ1-4; D might be TRBD1 (6 bases). From germline, CDR1 is LGHNT and CDR2 FRNRAP. Trimming shortened V by 0 bases and J by 12 bases, and 14 bases separated the two germline ends. The CDR3 has 14 amino acids. CDR3 amino acids: CASGLVTGKAELFF. CDR3 in DNA: TGTGCTAGTGGTTTGGTAACAGGGAAGGCAGAACTGTTTTTT.

The chain is built from TRBV29-1 and TRBJ1-1, with 9 bases matching TRBD1. The J segment lost 4 bases and the V segment lost 7 bases, leaving 10 bases of the junction unmatched. Germline loops: CDR1 SQVTM, CDR2 ANQGSEA. This CDR3 is built from 14 residues. The CDR3 here is CSGGQGLIFTEAFF. CDR3 DNA: TGCAGCGGGGGACAGGGTCTGATATTCACTGAAGCTTTCTTT. Full variable domain (missing parts from reference TRBV29-1 and TRBJ1-1): SAVISQKPSRDICQRGTSLTIQCQVDSQVTMMFWYRQQPGQSLTLIATANQGSEATYESGFVIDKFPISRPNLTFSTLTVSNMSPEDSSIYLCSGGQGLIFTEAFFGQGTRLTVV.

This clonotype appeared many times. The chain recombines TRBV20-1 with TRBJ2-5, with a possible D match to TRBD1 (6 bases). Germline V gene lookup returns CDR1 DFQATT and CDR2 SNEGSKA (reference sequence). This CDR3 region has 13 residues. Trimming took 5 bases from V and 6 from J, leaving 16 bases between them. The CDR3 bases are TGCAGTGCTCGCCGGGACACTCTCCAGACCCAGTACTTC. Protein product: CSARRDTLQTQYF.

This clonotype was seen many times. The rearrangement uses TRBV2 and TRBJ2-7, with no clear D. Trimming took 0 bases from V and 1 from J, leaving 10 bases between them. The CDR3 spans 15 residues. Germline CDR1 SNHLY, CDR2 FYNNEI. Here the CDR3 DNA reads TGTGCCAGCAGTGAAGCGCTTCGGCCTTCCTACGAGCAGTACTTC. Its protein is CASSEALRPSYEQYF.

This clonotype was counted at least ten times. The V and J genes are TRBV7-9 and TRBJ2-7, with a possible D match to TRBD1 (5 bases). V was cut by 0 bases and J by 3 bases, with 12 bases left in between. Looked up from germline, CDR1 is SEHNR and CDR2 is FQNEAQ (reference sequence). CDR3 length equals 15 residues. CDR3 bases: TGTGCCAGCAGCTTAGCGTTCACAGGCATCTACGAGCAGTACTTC. It codes for CASSLAFTGIYEQYF. The full variable domain, completed using reference TRBV7-9 and TRBJ2-7, is DTGVSQNPRHKITKRGQNVTFRCDPISEHNRLYWYRQTLGQGPEFLTYFQNEAQLEKSRLLSDRFSAERPKGSFSTLEIQRTEQGDSAMYLCASSLAFTGIYEQYFGPGTRLTVT.

V gene TRBV29-1 combines with J gene TRBJ2-3, with TRBD1 identical over 7 bases. Germline V gives CDR1 SQVTM, CDR2 ANQGSEA. J lost 0 bases, V lost 6 bases, and 9 bases had no gene match. The length of the CDR3 is 15 residues. The CDR3 sequence is CSVNRGYTSTDTQYF. Here the CDR3 DNA reads TGCAGCGTCAACAGGGGCTACACTAGCACAGATACGCAGTATTTT.

This clonotype has just a few counts. CDR3 in amino acids: CASSWPGGSTKETQYF. CDR3 nucleotide sequence: TGTGCCAGCAGCTGGCCTGGCGGATCAACTAAAGAGACCCAGTACTTC. The rearrangement joins TRBV7-9 to TRBJ2-5, with no clear D. Germline-derived CDR1 and CDR2 are SEHNR and FQNEAQ (reference sequence). The V gene lost 4 bases and the J gene lost 3 bases, with 18 bases spanning the gap. This CDR3 is 16 amino acids long. The full variable domain, with the rest looked up from reference TRBV7-9 and TRBJ2-5, is DTGVSQNPRHKITKRGQNVTFRCDPISEHNRLYWYRQTLGQGPEFLTYFQNEAQLEKSRLLSDRFSAERPKGSFSTLEIQRTEQGDSAMYLCASSWPGGSTKETQYFGPGTRLLVL.

This clonotype was recorded a few times. The V call is TRBV29-1, the J call TRBJ2-1; 14 bases line up with TRBD2. Looked up from germline, CDR1 is SQVTM and CDR2 is ANQGSEA. The CDR3 runs to 16 residues. V shed 5 bases and J 4 bases; nucleotides not matched to a gene: 7. The CDR3 loop is CSVSGLAGVWYNEQFF. CDR3 nucleotides: TGCAGCGTTTCGGGACTAGCGGGAGTCTGGTACAATGAGCAGTTCTTC.

The chain recombines TRBV7-3 with TRBJ1-6; TRBD1 matches at 7 bases. The germline gives CDR1 SGHTA, CDR2 FQGTGA. The length of the CDR3 is 16 residues. V lost 5 bases and J lost 7; bases outside the gene matches: 11. CDR3 bases: TGTGCCAGCAGCCGTCACCCGAGGGGGCTGAATTCACCCCTCCACTTT. It specifies CASSRHPRGLNSPLHF.

This clonotype was counted ten times or more. The rearrangement uses TRBV12-3 or TRBV12-4 and TRBJ1-2; 7 bases match TRBD1. This CDR3 comprises 14 residues. V dropped 6 bases and J dropped 5; count of bases not matched to a gene: 9. Here the CDR3 DNA reads TGTGCCAGCAGAGCGACAGGGTTTGATTATGGCTACACCTTC. Protein: CASRATGFDYGYTF.